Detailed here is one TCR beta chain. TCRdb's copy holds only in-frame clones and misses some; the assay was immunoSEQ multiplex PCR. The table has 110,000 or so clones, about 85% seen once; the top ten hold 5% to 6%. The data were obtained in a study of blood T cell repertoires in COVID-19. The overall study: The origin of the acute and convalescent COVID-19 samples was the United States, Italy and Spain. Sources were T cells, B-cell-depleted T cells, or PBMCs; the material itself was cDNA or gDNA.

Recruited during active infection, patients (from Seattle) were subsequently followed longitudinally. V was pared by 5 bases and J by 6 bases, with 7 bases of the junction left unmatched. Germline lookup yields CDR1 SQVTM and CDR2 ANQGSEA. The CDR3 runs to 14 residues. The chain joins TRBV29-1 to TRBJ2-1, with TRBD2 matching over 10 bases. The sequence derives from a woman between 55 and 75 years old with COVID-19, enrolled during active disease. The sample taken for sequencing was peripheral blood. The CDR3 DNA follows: TGCAGCGTTCCCCCCGAGCGGGGGGGCAATGAGCAGTTCTTC. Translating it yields CSVPPERGGNEQFF.